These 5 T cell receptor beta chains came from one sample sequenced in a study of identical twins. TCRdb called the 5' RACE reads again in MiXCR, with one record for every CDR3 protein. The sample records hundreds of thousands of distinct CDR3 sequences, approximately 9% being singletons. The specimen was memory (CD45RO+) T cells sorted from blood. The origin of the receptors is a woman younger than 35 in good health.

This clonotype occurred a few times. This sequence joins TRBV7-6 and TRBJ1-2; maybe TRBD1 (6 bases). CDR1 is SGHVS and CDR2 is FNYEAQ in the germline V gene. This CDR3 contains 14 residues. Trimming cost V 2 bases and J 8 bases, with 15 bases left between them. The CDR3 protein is CASSLQQGSGGYTF. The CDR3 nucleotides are TGTGCCAGCAGCTTACAACAGGGATCGGGAGGCTACACCTTC.

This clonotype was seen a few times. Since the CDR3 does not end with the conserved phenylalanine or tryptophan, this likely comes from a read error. The CDR3 loop is CASSPDRATSGRNEQFL. The CDR3 region has the DNA TGCGCCAGCAGCCCGGACAGGGCGACTAGCGGGAGGAATGAGCAGTTCTTG. The chain joins TRBV10-1 to TRBJ2-1; 13 nucleotides line up with TRBD2. Looked up from germline, CDR1 is WNHNN and CDR2 is SYGVQD (reference sequence). The CDR3 is made up of 17 amino acids. The V and J ends lost 6 bases and 7 bases, in that order; junction bases with no gene match: 12.

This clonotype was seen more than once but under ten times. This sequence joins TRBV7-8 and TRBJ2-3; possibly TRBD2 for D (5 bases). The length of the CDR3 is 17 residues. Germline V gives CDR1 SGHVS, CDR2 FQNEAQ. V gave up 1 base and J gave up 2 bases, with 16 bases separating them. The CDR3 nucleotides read TGTGCCAGCAGCTTAGAGAGGGTTGGGAGACTCACAGATACGCAGTATTTT. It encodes CASSLERVGRLTDTQYF.

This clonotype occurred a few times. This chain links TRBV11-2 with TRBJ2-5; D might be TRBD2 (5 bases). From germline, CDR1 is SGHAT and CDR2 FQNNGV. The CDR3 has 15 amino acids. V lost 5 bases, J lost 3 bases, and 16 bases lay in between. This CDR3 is CASSIIITSEETQYF. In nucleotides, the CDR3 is TGTGCCAGCAGCATCATCATTACTAGTGAAGAGACCCAGTACTTC.

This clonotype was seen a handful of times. The CDR3 DNA reads TGTGCCAGCAGCCTGGACGCCGTCGGTGGCTACACCTTC. This sequence encodes CASSLDAVGGYTF. This chain uses TRBV11-3 with TRBJ1-2; D unclear. Germline V gene sequence: CDR1 SGHNT, CDR2 YENEEA. The CDR3 loop spans 13 amino acids. V was clipped by 5 bases and J by 7 bases, with 14 bases between them.